This T cell receptor (beta chain) was found in a study of T-cell memory formation after mild COVID-19. The CDR3 is made up of 16 amino acids. The V and J ends lost 4 bases and 3 bases respectively, with 16 bases between them. Looked up from germline, CDR1 is SEHNR and CDR2 is FQNEAQ (reference sequence). TCRdb reprocessed the 5' RACE reads with MiXCR, giving one entry per CDR3 protein. The sample shows approximately 16,000 distinct CDR3 sequences, 20% to 30% of them seen only once. This sequence originates from a man between 18 and 35 years old who had mild COVID-19 (a few samples of this study predate the infection). Cell type and time point are not known. Sequenced sample: PBMCs or a T cell subset sorted from them (not recorded which). The genes are TRBV7-9 and TRBJ1-3, with a possible D match to TRBD1 (6 bases). The CDR3 loop reads CASSWGALGNGNTIYF. CDR3 in DNA: TGTGCCAGCAGCTGGGGGGCTTTGGGAAATGGAAACACCATATATTTT.